Below are 29 T cell receptor beta chains sequenced from a single sample in a study of response to subunit inactivated influenza vaccine. TCRdb recomputed calls from the RT-PCR reads with MiXCR, one row per CDR3 protein. The sample shows a few hundred thousand distinct CDR3 sequences, 20% to 25% of them seen only once. The sample was PBMCs from blood, taken approximately 20 months after vaccination. The source is a man between 50 and 69 years old who received an inactivated influenza vaccine.

Only a few counts were recorded for this clonotype. The J gene is TRBJ1-5, the V gene TRBV20-1; 8 nucleotides line up with TRBD1. The CDR3 contains 16 residues. Germline-derived CDR1 and CDR2 are DFQATT and SNEGSKA (reference sequence). V shed 1 base, J shed 0 bases, and the junction held 5 bases outside the gene matches. Here the CDR3 reads CSARGGQGTSNQPQHF. Written as DNA, the CDR3 is TGCAGTGCTAGAGGTGGACAGGGCACTAGCAATCAGCCCCAGCATTTT.

This clonotype was counted a few times. J is TRBJ1-1 and V is TRBV4-1; tentatively, D is TRBD1 (5 bases). The CDR3 spans 16 residues. Germline V CDR1 and CDR2: MGHRA, YSYEKL. The ends were cut back, 3 bases at V and 2 bases at J, with 16 bases in the middle. CDR3 region: CASSHDDSRTNTEAFF. Written as DNA, the CDR3 is TGCGCCAGCAGCCATGATGACAGCCGGACCAACACTGAAGCTTTCTTT.

This chain joins TRBV5-1 and TRBJ1-5, with 11 bases fitting TRBD1. This CDR3 comprises 16 residues. Germline values: CDR1 SGHRS, CDR2 YFSETQ. The J segment lost 11 bases and the V segment lost 0 bases, leaving 10 bases of the junction unmatched. The CDR3 DNA sequence: TGCGCCAGCAGCTTGGAGGGGACAGGGGGGTGGAGGACCCAGCATTTT. Translating gives CASSLEGTGGWRTQHF.

The sample holds a few counts of this clonotype. The chain uses TRBV18 and TRBJ1-2; possibly TRBD1 for D (5 bases). Trimming left V 1 base short and J 4 bases short, with 31 bases between. Germline CDR1 and CDR2: KGHSH and LQKENI. The length of the CDR3 is 21 residues. CDR3 DNA sequence: TGTGCCAGCTCACCACTGATCTCGACCAAAAAGGGGCTTATCGAGGGCTATGGCTACACCTTC. It codes for CASSPLISTKKGLIEGYGYTF.

The table lists this clonotype with a few counts. J is TRBJ2-1 and V is TRBV20-1, with 12 positions matching TRBD2. This CDR3 spans 16 amino acids. Looked up from germline, CDR1 is DFQATT and CDR2 is SNEGSKA (reference sequence). Losses at the gene ends were 0 bases for V and 4 bases for J; bases not matched to a gene: 4. DNA of the CDR3: TGCAGTGCTAGAGATCCCCTAGCGGGGGGGTACAATGAGCAGTTCTTC. It yields the protein CSARDPLAGGYNEQFF.

This clonotype was seen only a few times. The rearrangement links TRBV5-1 to TRBJ1-5, with TRBD1 matching 8 bases. Germline V gene lookup returns CDR1 SGHRS and CDR2 YFSETQ. This CDR3 spans 15 amino acids. Germline trimming cut 0 bases from V and 6 bases from J; bases unmatched to any gene: 5. The CDR3 sequence: CASSLGTGLAQPQHF. CDR3 nucleotides: TGCGCCAGCAGCTTGGGGACAGGGTTGGCTCAGCCCCAGCATTTT. Full variable domain (rest looked up from reference TRBV5-1 and TRBJ1-5): KAGVTQTPRYLIKTRGQQVTLSCSPISGHRSVSWYQQTPGQGLQFLFEYFSETQRNKGNFPGRFSGRQFSNSRSEMNVSTLELGDSALYLCASSLGTGLAQPQHFGDGTRLSIL.

The V call is TRBV20-1, the J call TRBJ2-7; 13 nucleotides line up with TRBD2. Germline V gives CDR1 DFQATT, CDR2 SNEGSKA (reference sequence). The CDR3 contains 14 residues. Trimming removed 5 bases from V and 5 bases from J; junction bases left unmatched: 6. CDR3: CSAGTSGKGNEQYF. The CDR3 DNA follows: TGCAGTGCTGGGACTAGCGGGAAAGGAAACGAGCAGTACTTC.

V and J are TRBV3-1 and TRBJ1-4; D is undetermined. This CDR3 is 15 amino acids long. Trimming removed 1 base from V and 8 bases from J, with 14 bases in between. Germline assignment: CDR1 LGHDT and CDR2 YNNKEL (reference sequence). This CDR3 reads CASSQGPFAEEKLFF. CDR3 DNA sequence: TGTGCCAGCAGCCAAGGTCCCTTTGCGGAGGAAAAACTGTTTTTT.

This clonotype was seen more than once but under ten times. V usage is TRBV6-5 and J usage is TRBJ1-1; TRBD1 might be the D (5 bases). The CDR3 is 14 residues long. Between the trimmed V and J ends, which lost 0 bases and 6 bases, there was a span of 11 bases. CDR1 is MNHEY, CDR2 SVGAGI, per germline. Here the CDR3 DNA reads TGTGCCAGCAGTTACTCATGGGGGGACGCTGAAGCTTTCTTT. Residues: CASSYSWGDAEAFF.

The rearrangement joins TRBV28 to TRBJ2-5; D is perhaps TRBD2 (5 bases). CDR1 and CDR2 (germline): MDHEN, SYDVKM. V dropped 3 bases and J dropped 4 bases, with 9 bases sitting between them. This CDR3 is built from 13 residues. The DNA for the CDR3 is TGTGCCAGCAGTTTTTACCGGGGAGAGACCCAGTACTTC. Protein product: CASSFYRGETQYF.

This clonotype was picked up a small number of times. The CDR3 DNA reads as TGTGCCAGTAGTATGGAGGGCAGTAGCAATCAGCCCCAGCATTTT. Protein sequence: CASSMEGSSNQPQHF. The chain links TRBV19 to TRBJ1-5, with unresolved D. The CDR3 is made up of 15 amino acids. Germline V gene sequence: CDR1 LNHDA, CDR2 SQIVND (reference sequence). The germline V and J ends were trimmed by 3 bases and 0 bases, with 9 bases remaining between them.

This clonotype was found once. The chain recombines TRBV28 with TRBJ2-2; 9 bases agree with TRBD2. This CDR3 spans 20 amino acids. The junction had 18 bases not matched to a gene; V was cut back by 6 bases and J by 1 base. From germline, CDR1 is MDHEN and CDR2 SYDVKM. The CDR3 loop reads CASRRPTSGTQFKNTGELFF. Written as DNA, the CDR3 is TGTGCCAGCAGACGCCCGACTAGCGGAACCCAATTCAAGAACACCGGGGAGCTGTTTTTT.

This clonotype was detected a few times. V gene TRBV29-1 combines with J gene TRBJ2-7; 10 bases align to TRBD1. V lost 3 bases and J lost 6; bases outside the gene matches: 8. The CDR3 extends over 14 amino acids. CDR1 and CDR2 (germline): SQVTM, ANQGSEA. CDR3 DNA: TGCAGCGTTGACCCCCGGGGACAGGGGACCGAGCAGTACTTC. Translation gives CSVDPRGQGTEQYF.

The gene calls are TRBV6-1 and TRBJ2-5; D uncertain. The CDR3 totals 15 residues. CDR1 and CDR2 (germline): MNHNS, SASEGT. V shed 2 bases and J shed 2 bases, with 12 bases lying between them. In DNA form, the CDR3 reads TGTGCCAGCAGTGAATTCGACCTTCTACAAGAGACCCAGTACTTC. It translates to CASSEFDLLQETQYF.

The chain combines TRBV6-2 or TRBV6-3 with TRBJ2-5; D possibly corresponds to TRBD1 (6 bases). The CDR3 spans 12 residues. Trimming removed 5 bases at V and 6 bases at J, with 10 bases between. Germline V gene sequence: CDR1 MNHEY, CDR2 SVGEGT. CDR3 sequence reads: CASSQGTKTQYF. CDR3 nucleotide sequence: TGTGCCAGCAGTCAGGGGACGAAGACCCAGTACTTC.

The chain uses TRBV7-3 and TRBJ2-3, with 7 positions matching TRBD2. V shed 2 bases, J shed 1 base, and the junction held 3 bases outside the gene matches. The CDR3 has 15 amino acids. Germline V gene data show CDR1 as SGHTA and CDR2 as FQGTGA. CDR3 region: CASSLAGDGTDTQYF. The CDR3 bases are TGTGCCAGCAGCTTAGCGGGAGATGGCACAGATACGCAGTATTTT.

The V call is TRBV15, the J call TRBJ1-4; perhaps TRBD1 as D (5 bases). Germline assignment: CDR1 LNHNV and CDR2 YYDKDF (reference sequence). V lost 0 bases and J 3 bases, leaving 11 bases between the germline ends. CDR3 length: 16 residues. The CDR3 here is CATSRDVGRPNEKLFF. DNA of the CDR3: TGTGCCACCAGCAGAGATGTGGGACGGCCTAATGAAAAACTGTTTTTT.

The chain couples TRBV3-1 to TRBJ1-6, with 7 bases identical to TRBD1. The CDR3 contains 15 residues. Germline V lookup: CDR1 LGHDT, CDR2 YNNKEL (reference sequence). Unmatched junction bases numbered 7, after V lost 4 bases and J lost 7 bases. The CDR3: CASSPLGQENSPLHF. The CDR3 DNA is TGTGCCAGCAGCCCTCTCGGACAGGAGAATTCACCCCTCCACTTT.

This clonotype was seen a few times. The rearrangement links TRBV20-1 to TRBJ1-5; D is undetermined. Per the germline V gene, CDR1 is DFQATT and CDR2 is SNEGSKA (reference sequence). Trimming removed 3 bases from V and 1 base from J, with 13 bases in between. CDR3 size: 15 residues. The DNA for the CDR3 is TGCAGTGCTAGGGAGGTGCGGAAGAGCAATCAGCCCCAGCATTTT. Protein sequence: CSAREVRKSNQPQHF.

Only a few counts were recorded for this clonotype. The J gene is TRBJ1-5, the V gene TRBV5-1; a possible D gene is TRBD1 (6 bases). V was shortened by 2 bases and J by 6 bases, with 12 bases between the two germline ends. Germline lookup yields CDR1 SGHRS and CDR2 YFSETQ. CDR3 length equals 14 residues. The CDR3 region is CASSFSTGSQPQHF. CDR3 in DNA: TGCGCCAGCAGCTTTTCAACAGGGAGTCAGCCCCAGCATTTT.

This clonotype was seen a few times. The chain carries TRBV19 and TRBJ1-5; D gene unclear. V was shortened by 5 bases and J by 5 bases, with 10 bases between the two germline ends. The germline V gene has CDR1 LNHDA and CDR2 SQIVND (reference sequence). The CDR3 loop spans 13 amino acids. CDR3 residues: CASSFGFDQPQHF. The CDR3, as DNA: TGTGCCAGTAGTTTCGGATTTGATCAGCCCCAGCATTTT.

This clonotype has only a few counts. The V and J genes are TRBV11-2 and TRBJ2-1; D is perhaps TRBD1 (6 bases). This CDR3 contains 15 residues. Per germline, CDR1 SGHAT and CDR2 FQNNGV. V was cut by 7 bases and J by 8 bases, with 21 bases left in between. The CDR3 DNA reads as TGTGCCAGCATCAACAACCCAGGGGCGGATGATGAGCAGTTCTTC. As protein: CASINNPGADDEQFF.

This clonotype was detected only a few times. V usage is TRBV20-1 and J usage is TRBJ1-6; no clear D. CDR1 is DFQATT, CDR2 SNEGSKA, per germline (reference sequence). The CDR3 length is 13 residues. The ends were cut back, 7 bases at V and 0 bases at J, with 7 bases in the middle. In nucleotides, the CDR3 is TGCAGTGTTAAGAGCTCCTATAATTCACCCCTCCACTTT. Translation: CSVKSSYNSPLHF.

The V and J genes are TRBV12-3 or TRBV12-4 and TRBJ2-3, with TRBD2 identical over 13 bases. V shed 5 bases and J 6 bases; nucleotides not matched to a gene: 8. This CDR3 is built from 16 residues. The CDR3, as DNA: TGTGCCAGCAGTGCGGGGACTAGCGGGACATGGGATACGCAGTATTTT. Protein product: CASSAGTSGTWDTQYF.

This clonotype came up many times. V usage is TRBV6-2 or TRBV6-3 and J usage is TRBJ1-2, with D unclear. Germline V lookup: CDR1 MNHEY, CDR2 SVGEGT. Trimming pared 5 bases from V and 2 bases from J, leaving 12 bases between. The CDR3 covers 14 residues. The CDR3 sequence: CASSQTPVNYGYTF. CDR3 nucleotides: TGTGCCAGCAGTCAGACACCAGTGAACTATGGCTACACCTTC.

Comments on this clonotype: Germline and junction disagree at one end, which may indicate a read error. The gene calls are TRBV18 and TRBJ1-1; tentative D call: TRBD1 (5 bases). This CDR3 comprises 16 residues. In germline, CDR1 is KGHSH, CDR2 LQKENI. Here the CDR3 DNA reads TGTGCTAGCTCACCACCGAATCGGGGCGGTAACACTGAAGCTTTCTTT. As protein: CASSPPNRGGNTEAFF. The full variable domain, completed using reference TRBV18 and TRBJ1-1, is NAGVMQNPRHLVRRRGQEARLRCSPMKGHSHVYWYRQLPEEGLKFMVYLQKENIIDESGMPKERFSAEFPKEGPSILRIQQVVRGDSAAYFCASSPPNRGGNTEAFFGQGTRLTVV.

Only a few counts were recorded for this clonotype. The chain carries TRBV29-1 and TRBJ1-2; D remains unclear. Between the trimmed V and J ends, which lost 0 bases and 1 base, there was a span of 12 bases. Per the germline V gene, CDR1 is SQVTM and CDR2 is ANQGSEA. The CDR3 sequence is 15 residues long. The CDR3 reads CSVEDRVSDNYGYTF. Written as DNA, the CDR3 is TGCAGCGTTGAAGATCGTGTTTCTGATAACTATGGCTACACCTTC.

The chain is built from TRBV5-1 and TRBJ2-7, with a tentative D call TRBD1 (6 bases). The V end was cut by 0 bases, the J end by 5 bases, with 9 bases between. This CDR3 contains 13 residues. Germline lookup yields CDR1 SGHRS and CDR2 YFSETQ. The CDR3 region has the DNA TGCGCCAGCAGCTTGGTGGGGGCCAACGAGCAGTACTTC. Amino acids: CASSLVGANEQYF.

As regards this clonotype: It may be a read error: a sequence one base away is much more abundant. The J gene is TRBJ1-5, the V gene TRBV1. TRBV1 is described as a pseudogene. The CDR3 runs 15 residues. The CDR3 region has the DNA TGCACCAGCAGCGGGAGCGAAGTGATAGTAGGCGCCCAGCATTTT. Its translation is CTSSGSEVIVGAQHF.